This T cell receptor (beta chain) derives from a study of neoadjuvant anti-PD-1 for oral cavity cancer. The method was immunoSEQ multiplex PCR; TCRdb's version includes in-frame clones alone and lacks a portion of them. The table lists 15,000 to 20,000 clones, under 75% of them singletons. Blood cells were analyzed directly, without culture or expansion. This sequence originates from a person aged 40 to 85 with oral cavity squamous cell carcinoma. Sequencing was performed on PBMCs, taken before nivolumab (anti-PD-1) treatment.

The CDR3 bases are TGTGCCAGCAGCCCACCCCAGGCTGGGGTGCAGTACTTC. This sequence encodes CASSPPQAGVQYF. V and J are TRBV5-8 and TRBJ2-7; unclear D gene. The V end was cut by 4 bases, the J end by 9 bases, with 17 bases between. The CDR3 consists of 13 residues. Germline V gene lookup returns CDR1 SGHTS and CDR2 YDEGEE.